This TCR beta chain was sequenced in a study of cytomegalovirus exposure and HLA in healthy donors. Notes on the study in general: TCR sequences were mostly rare, though some public TCRs occurred in many donors.

Comment on this clone: Its target is not known.

Trimming cost V 4 bases and J 8 bases; bases outside gene matches: 9. CDR3 size: 14 residues. Germline V gives CDR1 SGHNT, CDR2 YYREEE (reference sequence). Both 60 Vbeta primers and 13 Jbeta primers went into the PCR. Assay: immunoSEQ multiplex PCR; the TCRdb copy retains only in-frame clones and omits some. The data hold roughly 120,000 clones, with about 77% observed a single time. The donors were healthy bone marrow donors. The J gene is TRBJ2-1, the V gene TRBV5-4; 7 bases map to TRBD1. The receptor was derived from a woman aged 25-40 years in good health and CMV-seropositive. The sequenced sample consisted of PBMCs. DNA for the CDR3: TGTGCCAGCAGCAGCAGACAGGGTGGGGATGAGCAGTTCTTC. It is translated as CASSSRQGGDEQFF.